These 21 T cell receptor beta chains share one sample of origin, sequenced in a study of shared clonotypes between healthy human individuals. Produced via immunoSEQ multiplex PCR; TCRdb's table is partial and in-frame only. Altogether around 580,000 clones are present, roughly 98% being singletons, with the ten largest covering more than 0.3%. Naive CD8 cells lacked CD45RO and underwent positive selection for CCR7, leaving out terminally differentiated effector memory CD45RA+ cells. The sequenced sample consisted of naive CD8+ T cells sorted from blood. The receptors derive from a man aged 25-45 years in good health.

The chain carries TRBV9 and TRBJ2-5, with 8 bases matching TRBD2. The length of the CDR3 is 15 residues. V was clipped by 4 bases and J by 3 bases; unmatched bases: 8. CDR1 and CDR2 (germline): SGDLS, YYNGEE. CDR3 nucleotide sequence: TGTGCCAGCAGCTCACTCTTTAGCGGGAAAGAGACCCAGTACTTC. Encoded protein: CASSSLFSGKETQYF. The whole variable domain, remainder taken from reference TRBV9 and TRBJ2-5, is DSGVTQTPKHLITATGQRVTLRCSPRSGDLSVYWYQQSLDQGLQFLIQYYNGEERAKGNILERFSAQQFPDLHSELNLSSLELGDSALYFCASSSLFSGKETQYFGPGTRLLVL.

V gene TRBV6-6 combines with J gene TRBJ2-1; D is uncertain. Trimming pared 4 bases from V and 12 bases from J, leaving 10 bases between. The CDR3 contains 11 residues. CDR1 and CDR2 (germline): MNHNY, SVGAGI (reference sequence). As DNA, the CDR3 is TGTGCCAGCAGTTCGACGGAGTGGCAGTTCTTC. Translated: CASSSTEWQFF.

The chain links TRBV5-4 to TRBJ2-3, with D possibly matching TRBD2 (5 bases). The CDR3 is made up of 14 amino acids. The germline CDR1 and CDR2 sequences are SGHNT and YYREEE (reference sequence). Trimming shortened V by 5 bases and J by 2 bases, and 12 bases separated the two germline ends. CDR3 amino acids: CASRSPGVTDTQYF. The CDR3 bases are TGTGCCAGCAGGAGCCCCGGGGTCACAGATACGCAGTATTTT.

V usage is TRBV7-9 and J usage is TRBJ1-2; no definite D call. V was trimmed by 9 bases and J by 0 bases, leaving 14 bases between them. Per the germline V gene, CDR1 is SEHNR and CDR2 is FQNEAQ (reference sequence). The CDR3 length is 14 residues. The CDR3 DNA is TGTGCCAGTCCTCCTCTCGGTTCTAACTATGGCTACACCTTC. Translated, it gives CASPPLGSNYGYTF.

The chain is built from TRBV4-1 and TRBJ2-1, with D unresolved. This CDR3 region has 14 residues. V lost 1 base and J lost 6, with 10 bases in between. CDR1 is MGHRA and CDR2 is YSYEKL in the germline V gene. This CDR3 reads CASSQAQNPNEQFF. Written as DNA, the CDR3 is TGCGCCAGCAGCCAAGCCCAAAACCCCAATGAGCAGTTCTTC.

This clone turned up a few times. Other DNA sequences of this sample code for an identical CDR3. This rearrangement joins TRBV6-5 to TRBJ2-1, with unresolved D. The CDR3 has 13 residues. Per the germline V gene, CDR1 is MNHEY and CDR2 is SVGAGI. V was shortened by 2 bases and J by 5 bases, with 7 bases between the two germline ends. CDR3 sequence (DNA): TGTGCCAGCAGTTACCGGGCAGACAATGAGCAGTTCTTC. As protein: CASSYRADNEQFF.

The V gene is TRBV11-2, the J gene TRBJ2-1, with 11 bases that match TRBD2. This CDR3 spans 15 amino acids. Germline CDR1 and CDR2: SGHAT and FQNNGV. V trimming: 6 bases; J trimming: 8 bases; junction bases outside the gene matches: 9. The CDR3 coding sequence is TGTGCCAGCAGTTTTAGCGGGAGGGCCTTCGATGAGCAGTTCTTC. Residues: CASSFSGRAFDEQFF.

The chain joins TRBV15 to TRBJ2-1; 9 bases map to TRBD2. The CDR3 has 16 residues. The germline CDR1 and CDR2 sequences are LNHNV and YYDKDF (reference sequence). Germline trimming cut 1 base from V and 6 bases from J; bases unmatched to any gene: 7. CDR3 sequence: CATSRVVAGVANEQFF. For the CDR3, the DNA is TGTGCCACCAGCAGAGTGGTAGCGGGAGTGGCCAATGAGCAGTTCTTC. The full variable domain, with the rest looked up from reference TRBV15 and TRBJ2-1, is DAMVIQNPRYQVTQFGKPVTLSCSQTLNHNVMYWYQQKSSQAPKLLFHYYDKDFNNEADTPDNFQSRRPNTSFCFLDIRSPGLGDTAMYLCATSRVVAGVANEQFFGPGTRLTVL.

This clone came up a few times. The chain recombines TRBV25-1 with TRBJ2-2; D possibly corresponds to TRBD1 (5 bases). CDR1 and CDR2 (germline): MGHDK, SYGVNS. Trimming took 4 bases from V and 6 from J, leaving 15 bases between them. The CDR3 runs 15 residues. The chain's CDR3 is CASSGPSRVAGELFF. DNA of the CDR3: TGTGCCAGCAGTGGCCCTTCCAGGGTTGCCGGGGAGCTGTTTTTT.

The V call is TRBV7-9, the J call TRBJ2-3, with 11 bases aligning to TRBD2. Looked up from germline, CDR1 is SEHNR and CDR2 is FQNEAQ (reference sequence). The CDR3 totals 15 residues. The V and J ends lost 5 bases and 6 bases, in that order; junction bases with no gene match: 7. The CDR3 loop is CASSATSGKGDTQYF. Written as DNA, the CDR3 is TGTGCCAGCAGCGCGACTAGCGGGAAGGGGGATACGCAGTATTTT.

J is TRBJ2-5 and V is TRBV7-9, with TRBD2 matching 9 bases. This CDR3 is built from 15 residues. Germline trimming cut 5 bases from V and 2 bases from J; bases unmatched to any gene: 6. The germline gives CDR1 SEHNR, CDR2 FQNEAQ (reference sequence). CDR3 nucleotides: TGTGCCAGCAGCCCGCGGGAGGGCCATCAAGAGACCCAGTACTTC. This translates into CASSPREGHQETQYF.

This chain links TRBV6-1 with TRBJ1-5; no definite D call. This CDR3 comprises 17 residues. Germline V CDR1 and CDR2: MNHNS, SASEGT. V was shortened by 0 bases and J by 1 base, with 13 bases between the two germline ends. CDR3 nucleotides: TGTGCCAGCAGTGAAGCGCCGTTTCCGCAGAGCAATCAGCCCCAGCATTTT. Amino acid sequence: CASSEAPFPQSNQPQHF.

This clone was seen just once. The rearrangement joins TRBV18 to TRBJ2-5; D is uncertain. The germline V gene encodes CDR1 KGHSH and CDR2 LQKENI. CDR3 length: 16 residues. Trimming cost V 2 bases and J 2 bases, with 15 bases left between them. The CDR3 DNA reads TGTGCCAGCTCACCAGAAGCCAGCCAAATACAAGAGACCCAGTACTTC. Its protein product is CASSPEASQIQETQYF. Combining the CDR3 with reference TRBV18 and TRBJ2-5 gives the whole variable domain NAGVMQNPRHLVRRRGQEARLRCSPMKGHSHVYWYRQLPEEGLKFMVYLQKENIIDESGMPKERFSAEFPKEGPSILRIQQVVRGDSAAYFCASSPEASQIQETQYFGPGTRLLVL.

V is TRBV29-1 and J is TRBJ1-1; TRBD1 might be the D (5 bases). The CDR3 has 15 residues. V gave up 6 bases and J gave up 3 bases, with 20 bases separating them. The germline V gene encodes CDR1 SQVTM and CDR2 ANQGSEA. The DNA of the CDR3 is TGCAGCGTGGCCGGGGCAGAGAAAGGGGACACTGAAGCTTTCTTT. Its protein is CSVAGAEKGDTEAFF. The whole variable domain, remainder taken from reference TRBV29-1 and TRBJ1-1, is SAVISQKPSRDICQRGTSLTIQCQVDSQVTMMFWYRQQPGQSLTLIATANQGSEATYESGFVIDKFPISRPNLTFSTLTVSNMSPEDSSIYLCSVAGAEKGDTEAFFGQGTRLTVV.

Note on this clone: The sample has other DNA sequences that encode this CDR3 too. V is TRBV9 and J is TRBJ2-5; tentatively, D is TRBD1 (6 bases). The CDR3 covers 13 residues. In germline, CDR1 is SGDLS, CDR2 YYNGEE. Trimming stripped 2 bases from V and 2 bases from J, with 7 bases between. CDR3 DNA: TGTGCCAGCAGCGTGGACAGTCAAGAGACCCAGTACTTC. Its translation is CASSVDSQETQYF.

The chain joins TRBV15 to TRBJ2-4; 13 bases agree with TRBD2. The CDR3 is 17 amino acids. Trimming removed 5 bases from V and 0 bases from J; junction bases left unmatched: 4. Germline CDR1 LNHNV, CDR2 YYDKDF (reference sequence). CDR3 amino acids: CATSGTSGNLAKNIQYF. DNA for the CDR3: TGTGCCACCAGCGGGACTAGCGGGAATTTAGCCAAAAACATTCAGTACTTC. Using reference TRBV15 and TRBJ2-4 for the parts outside the CDR3, the full variable domain is DAMVIQNPRYQVTQFGKPVTLSCSQTLNHNVMYWYQQKSSQAPKLLFHYYDKDFNNEADTPDNFQSRRPNTSFCFLDIRSPGLGDTAMYLCATSGTSGNLAKNIQYFGAGTRLSVL.

The J gene is TRBJ2-5, the V gene TRBV28; the D gene is possibly TRBD1 (5 bases). This CDR3 has 16 amino acids. With 6 bases removed from V and 4 bases from J, the gap between germline ends came to 21 bases. The germline V gene has CDR1 MDHEN and CDR2 SYDVKM. CDR3 DNA sequence: TGTGCCAGCAGCCGATCGACCATGGACACGGGAGAGACCCAGTACTTC. Residues: CASSRSTMDTGETQYF. The full variable domain, rest sourced from reference TRBV28 and TRBJ2-5, is DVKVTQSSRYLVKRTGEKVFLECVQDMDHENMFWYRQDPGLGLRLIYFSYDVKMKEKGDIPEGYSVSREKKERFSLILESASTNQTSMYLCASSRSTMDTGETQYFGPGTRLLVL.

The chain carries TRBV4-1 and TRBJ2-3, with D possibly matching TRBD2 (5 bases). Trimming took off 4 bases at V and 1 base at J, with 9 bases between the two ends. Germline CDR1 MGHRA, CDR2 YSYEKL. This CDR3 has 14 amino acids. CDR3: CASSRLAGTDTQYF. The CDR3, as DNA: TGCGCCAGCAGCCGCCTAGCAGGCACAGATACGCAGTATTTT.

The genes are TRBV4-1 and TRBJ2-6; D is undetermined. With 0 bases removed from V and 2 bases from J, the gap between germline ends came to 8 bases. CDR1 is MGHRA, CDR2 YSYEKL, per germline. The CDR3 loop spans 16 amino acids. In nucleotides, the CDR3 is TGCGCCAGCAGCCAAGATTTTGCTACTGGGGCCAACGTCCTGACTTTC. Translation gives CASSQDFATGANVLTF.

The V call is TRBV12-5, the J call TRBJ1-1, with D tentatively TRBD1 (5 bases). The germline gives CDR1 LGHNT, CDR2 FRNRAP. The CDR3 extends over 12 amino acids. V was cut by 11 bases and J by 1 base, with 11 bases left in between. CDR3 sequence (DNA): TGTGCTGTCAGGGAGGGGAACACTGAAGCTTTCTTT. Encoded protein: CAVREGNTEAFF.

The chain links TRBV4-1 to TRBJ2-7, with D uncertain. CDR1 MGHRA and CDR2 YSYEKL come from the germline V gene. Trimming took off 0 bases at V and 4 bases at J, with 7 bases between the two ends. The CDR3 is 13 residues long. The CDR3 is CASSQESWYEQYF. The CDR3 DNA sequence: TGCGCCAGCAGCCAAGAATCATGGTACGAGCAGTACTTC.